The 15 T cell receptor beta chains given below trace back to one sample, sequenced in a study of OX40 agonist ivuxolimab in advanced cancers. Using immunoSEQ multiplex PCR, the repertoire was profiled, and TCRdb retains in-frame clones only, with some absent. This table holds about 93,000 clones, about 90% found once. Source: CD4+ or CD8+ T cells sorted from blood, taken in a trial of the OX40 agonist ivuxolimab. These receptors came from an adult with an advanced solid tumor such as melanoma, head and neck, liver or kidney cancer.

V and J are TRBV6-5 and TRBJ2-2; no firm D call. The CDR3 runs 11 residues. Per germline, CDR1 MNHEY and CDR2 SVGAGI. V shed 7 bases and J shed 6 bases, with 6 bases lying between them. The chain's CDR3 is CASNKAGELFF. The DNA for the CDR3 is TGTGCCAGCAATAAGGCCGGGGAGCTGTTTTTT.

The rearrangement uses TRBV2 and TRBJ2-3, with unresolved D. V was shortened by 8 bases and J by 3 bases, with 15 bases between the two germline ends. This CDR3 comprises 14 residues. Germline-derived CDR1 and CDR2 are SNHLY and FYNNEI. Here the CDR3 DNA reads TGTGCCAGCGAGAGGTCTAGACGAACAGATACGCAGTATTTT. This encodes CASERSRRTDTQYF.

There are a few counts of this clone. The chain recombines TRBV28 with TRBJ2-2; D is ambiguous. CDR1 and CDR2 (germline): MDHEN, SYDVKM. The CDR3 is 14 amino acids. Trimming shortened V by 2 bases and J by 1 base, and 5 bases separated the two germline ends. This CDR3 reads CASSLQVNTGELFF. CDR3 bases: TGTGCCAGCAGTTTACAGGTGAACACCGGGGAGCTGTTTTTT.

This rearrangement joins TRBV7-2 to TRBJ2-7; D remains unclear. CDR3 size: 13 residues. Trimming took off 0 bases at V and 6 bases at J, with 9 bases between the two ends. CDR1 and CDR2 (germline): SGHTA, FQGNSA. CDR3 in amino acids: CASSLAFRSEQYF. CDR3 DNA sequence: TGTGCCAGCAGCTTAGCATTCCGGTCCGAGCAGTACTTC.

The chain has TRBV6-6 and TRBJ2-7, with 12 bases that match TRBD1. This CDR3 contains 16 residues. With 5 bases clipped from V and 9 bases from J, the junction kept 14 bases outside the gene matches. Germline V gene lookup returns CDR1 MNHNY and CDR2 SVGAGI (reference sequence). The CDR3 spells CASSLNSGTGGAGQYF. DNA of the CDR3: TGTGCCAGCAGTCTTAATTCCGGGACAGGGGGCGCAGGGCAGTACTTC.

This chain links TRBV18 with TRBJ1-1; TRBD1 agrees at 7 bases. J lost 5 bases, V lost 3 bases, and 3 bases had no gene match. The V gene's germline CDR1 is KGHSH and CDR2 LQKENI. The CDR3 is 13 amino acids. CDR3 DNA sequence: TGTGCCAGCTCACCGACAGGGAGTACTGAAGCTTTCTTT. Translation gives CASSPTGSTEAFF.

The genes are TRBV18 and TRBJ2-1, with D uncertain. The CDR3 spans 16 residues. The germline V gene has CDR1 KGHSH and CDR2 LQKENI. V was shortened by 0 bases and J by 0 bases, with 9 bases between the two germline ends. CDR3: CASSPPKGSSYNEQFF. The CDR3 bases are TGTGCCAGCTCACCACCAAAGGGTAGCTCCTACAATGAGCAGTTCTTC.

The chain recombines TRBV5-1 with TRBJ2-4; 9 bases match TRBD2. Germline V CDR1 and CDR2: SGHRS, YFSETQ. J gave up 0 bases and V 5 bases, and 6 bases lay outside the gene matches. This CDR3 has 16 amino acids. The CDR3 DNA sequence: TGCGCCAGCAGTTCCGAGACTAGCGGAGCCAAAAACATTCAGTACTTC. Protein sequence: CASSSETSGAKNIQYF. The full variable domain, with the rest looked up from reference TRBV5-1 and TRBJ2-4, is KAGVTQTPRYLIKTRGQQVTLSCSPISGHRSVSWYQQTPGQGLQFLFEYFSETQRNKGNFPGRFSGRQFSNSRSEMNVSTLELGDSALYLCASSSETSGAKNIQYFGAGTRLSVL.

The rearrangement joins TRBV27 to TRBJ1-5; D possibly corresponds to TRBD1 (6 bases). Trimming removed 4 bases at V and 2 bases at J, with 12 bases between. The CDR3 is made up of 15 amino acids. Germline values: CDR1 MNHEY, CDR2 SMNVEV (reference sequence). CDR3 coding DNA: TGTGCCAGCAGTTCCCAAGGGGGGGGCAATCAGCCCCAGCATTTT. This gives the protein CASSSQGGGNQPQHF.

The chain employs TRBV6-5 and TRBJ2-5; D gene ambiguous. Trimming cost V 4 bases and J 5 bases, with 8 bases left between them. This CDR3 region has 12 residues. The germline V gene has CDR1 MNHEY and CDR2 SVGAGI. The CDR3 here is CASSLLGETQYF. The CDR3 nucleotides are TGTGCCAGCAGTTTGCTCGGGGAGACCCAGTACTTC.

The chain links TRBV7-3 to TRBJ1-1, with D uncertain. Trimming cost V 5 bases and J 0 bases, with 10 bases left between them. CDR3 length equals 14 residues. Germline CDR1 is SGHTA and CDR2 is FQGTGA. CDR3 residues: CASSTSLMNTEAFF. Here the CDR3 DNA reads TGTGCCAGCAGCACCTCCTTAATGAACACTGAAGCTTTCTTT.

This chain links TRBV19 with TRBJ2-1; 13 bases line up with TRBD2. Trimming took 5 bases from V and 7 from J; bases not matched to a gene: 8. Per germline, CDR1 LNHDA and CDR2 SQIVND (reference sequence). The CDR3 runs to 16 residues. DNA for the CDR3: TGTGCCAGTAGTTTCCGGACTAGCGGGAGAATGAATGAGCAGTTCTTC. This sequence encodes CASSFRTSGRMNEQFF.

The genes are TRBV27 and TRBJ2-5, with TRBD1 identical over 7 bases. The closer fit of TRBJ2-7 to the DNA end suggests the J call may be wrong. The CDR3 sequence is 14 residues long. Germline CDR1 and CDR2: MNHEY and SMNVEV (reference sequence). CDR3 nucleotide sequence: TGTGCCAGCAGCCCGACAGGGAACTCCTACGAGCAGTACTTC. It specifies CASSPTGNSYEQYF.

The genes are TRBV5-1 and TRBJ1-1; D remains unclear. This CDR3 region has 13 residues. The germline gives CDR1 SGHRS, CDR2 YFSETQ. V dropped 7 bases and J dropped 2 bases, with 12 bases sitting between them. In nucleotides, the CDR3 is TGCGCCAGCCGGGATATTACAAACACTGAAGCTTTCTTT. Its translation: CASRDITNTEAFF.

CDR3 bases: TGTGCCAGTAGTGACTCGCAGGGGAACGAGCAGTACTTC. It specifies CASSDSQGNEQYF. The chain recombines TRBV19 with TRBJ2-7, with D possibly matching TRBD1 (6 bases). Per germline, CDR1 LNHDA and CDR2 SQIVND (reference sequence). This CDR3 has 13 amino acids. The ends were cut back, 5 bases at V and 5 bases at J, with 13 bases in the middle.